The 17 T cell receptor beta chains below come from one sample, sequenced in a study of blood T cell repertoires in COVID-19. Sequenced by immunoSEQ multiplex PCR; TCRdb stores in-frame clones only, minus some. Of 250,000 to 350,000 clones in the sample, about nine tenths were seen once. The specimen sequenced was peripheral blood. These receptors all stem from a woman in her 50s who had recovered from COVID-19.

V is TRBV4-2 and J is TRBJ1-2, with 7 nucleotides matching TRBD1. Germline-derived CDR1 and CDR2 are LGHNA and YNFKEQ. The CDR3 is 16 amino acids. Germline trimming cut 3 bases from V and 2 bases from J; bases unmatched to any gene: 9. The CDR3 region is CASSHPTGELNYGYTF. The CDR3 DNA sequence: TGTGCCAGCAGCCACCCCACAGGGGAGTTGAACTATGGCTACACCTTC.

The gene calls are TRBV7-3 and TRBJ1-1; D is uncertain. Trimming pared 0 bases from V and 8 bases from J, leaving 7 bases between. The CDR3 is made up of 12 amino acids. In germline, CDR1 is SGHTA, CDR2 FQGTGA. CDR3 sequence reads: CASSLTGSEAFF. The DNA of the CDR3 is TGTGCCAGCAGCTTAACTGGTAGCGAAGCTTTCTTT.

The chain combines TRBV15 with TRBJ1-5; a possible D gene is TRBD1 (5 bases). Deletions cut 1 base from V and 7 bases from J, with 11 bases between. The V gene's germline CDR1 is LNHNV and CDR2 YYDKDF (reference sequence). The CDR3 extends over 14 amino acids. Here the CDR3 DNA reads TGTGCCACCAGCAGAGGGGGCACTGAGCAGCCCCAGCATTTT. Its translation: CATSRGGTEQPQHF.

As DNA, the CDR3 is TGCGCCAGCAGTGAGTCGTCCCCGAGCACCGGGGAGCTGTTTTTT. Translation: CASSESSPSTGELFF. V and J are TRBV10-2 and TRBJ2-2; D is unresolved. Trimming pared 0 bases from V and 4 bases from J, leaving 9 bases between. In germline, CDR1 is WSHSY, CDR2 SAAADI. This CDR3 comprises 15 residues.

The chain uses TRBV5-4 and TRBJ2-5, with TRBD1 matching 8 bases. The length of the CDR3 is 13 residues. The trim removed 4 bases at V and 5 bases at J, leaving 4 bases unmatched. Germline V CDR1 and CDR2: SGHNT, YYREEE (reference sequence). The CDR3 loop is CASSRTGFETQYF. CDR3 nucleotide sequence: TGTGCCAGCAGCCGGACAGGGTTCGAGACCCAGTACTTC.

This rearrangement joins TRBV2 to TRBJ1-1; D possibly corresponds to TRBD1 (6 bases). The V end was cut by 3 bases, the J end by 4 bases, with 15 bases between. Per germline, CDR1 SNHLY and CDR2 FYNNEI. CDR3 length equals 15 residues. CDR3 sequence reads: CASSDLGGLRTEAFF. CDR3 DNA: TGTGCCAGCAGTGACTTGGGGGGGCTGCGCACTGAAGCTTTCTTT.

The gene calls are TRBV4-1 and TRBJ1-2; 8 nucleotides align to TRBD1. V lost 1 base to trimming and J lost 7 bases; unmatched junction nucleotides: 8. The V gene's germline CDR1 is MGHRA and CDR2 YSYEKL. The CDR3 spans 15 residues. DNA for the CDR3: TGCGCCAGCAGCCAAGTGGGTGGACAGGGAGGTGGCTACACCTTC. Translation: CASSQVGGQGGGYTF.

Remarks on this clone: At one boundary the junction diverges from the germline segment, which might be a read error. CDR3: CASSPSGRVIF. The CDR3 region has the DNA TGTGCCAGCAGCCCTAGCGGGAGGGTAATCTTC. V is TRBV12-3 or TRBV12-4 and J is TRBJ2-1; 12 bases are shared with TRBD2. The CDR3 is made up of 11 amino acids.

J is TRBJ2-7 and V is TRBV7-3; 9 bases fit TRBD2. Germline CDR1 reads SGHTA; CDR2 reads FQGTGA. The V gene end was trimmed by 5 bases and the J gene end by 3 bases; junction bases not matched to a gene: 5. CDR3 length equals 14 residues. CDR3 sequence: CASSPGGGDYEQYF. CDR3 DNA: TGTGCCAGCAGCCCTGGCGGGGGGGACTACGAGCAGTACTTC.

The chain employs TRBV28 and TRBJ1-3; D gene ambiguous. V was shortened by 7 bases and J by 0 bases, with 16 bases between the two germline ends. Germline loops: CDR1 MDHEN, CDR2 SYDVKM. The CDR3 is 16 amino acids. The CDR3 region has the DNA TGTGCCAGCACCACGGCAGGCCTCAACTCTGGAAACACCATATATTTT. This gives the protein CASTTAGLNSGNTIYF.

The CDR3 sequence is CASSLRGYEQYF. CDR3 bases: TGTGCCAGCAGCTTGCGGGGTTACGAGCAGTACTTC. The J gene is TRBJ2-7, the V gene TRBV5-5, with D maybe TRBD2 (5 bases). The CDR3 covers 12 residues. V was cut by 1 base and J by 4 bases, with 6 bases left in between. CDR1 SGHKS and CDR2 YYEKEE come from the germline V gene (reference sequence).

The CDR3 loop reads CASSFPQGARLFWGYTF. CDR3 DNA: TGTGCCAGCAGCTTCCCGCAGGGGGCTCGTCTTTTTTGGGGCTACACCTTC. The rearrangement links TRBV5-4 to TRBJ1-2; 8 positions match TRBD1. Per the germline V gene, CDR1 is SGHNT and CDR2 is YYREEE (reference sequence). The CDR3 extends over 17 amino acids. V trimming: 2 bases; J trimming: 8 bases; junction bases outside the gene matches: 17.

This clone showed up just a few times. The V call is TRBV7-9, the J call TRBJ2-1, with TRBD1 as a possible D gene (6 bases). The V gene lost 5 bases and the J gene lost 0 bases, with 11 bases spanning the gap. The CDR3 is 15 residues long. Germline CDR1 is SEHNR and CDR2 is FQNEAQ (reference sequence). The CDR3 protein is CASSPGHFSYNEQFF. CDR3 in DNA: TGTGCCAGCAGCCCGGGACACTTCTCCTACAATGAGCAGTTCTTC. The full variable domain, its missing parts supplied by reference TRBV7-9 and TRBJ2-1, is DTGVSQNPRHKITKRGQNVTFRCDPISEHNRLYWYRQTLGQGPEFLTYFQNEAQLEKSRLLSDRFSAERPKGSFSTLEIQRTEQGDSAMYLCASSPGHFSYNEQFFGPGTRLTVL.

V gene TRBV21-1 combines with J gene TRBJ2-1; TRBD2 is the table's D call and was not checked against the DNA. TRBV21-1 is described as a pseudogene. The CDR3 runs 16 residues. In nucleotides, the CDR3 is TGTGCCAGCAGCAAAAGGGGGGGACACCCTTACAATGAGCAGTTCTTC. Amino acid sequence: CASSKRGGHPYNEQFF.

The V gene is TRBV7-6, the J gene TRBJ2-2; TRBD1 matches 7 bases. The CDR3 totals 15 residues. CDR1 and CDR2 from the germline V gene are SGHVS and FNYEAQ. With V trimmed by 5 bases and J by 2 bases, 5 bases remained unmatched. In DNA, the CDR3 is TGTGCCAGCAGCCGGACAGGCACTAACACCGGGGAGCTGTTTTTT. Amino acid sequence: CASSRTGTNTGELFF.

The chain is built from TRBV6-6 and TRBJ2-1, with D unclear. The CDR3 runs to 13 residues. Per germline, CDR1 MNHNY and CDR2 SVGAGI (reference sequence). V was shortened by 7 bases and J by 9 bases, with 16 bases between the two germline ends. CDR3 nucleotides: TGTGCCAGCATCGACCGAGGTAACGGTGAGCAGTTCTTC. It yields the protein CASIDRGNGEQFF.

V is TRBV29-1 and J is TRBJ2-3; TRBD2 is a possible D gene (7 bases). CDR3 length: 14 residues. V lost 6 bases, J lost 3 bases, and 16 bases lay in between. Germline CDR1 and CDR2: SQVTM and ANQGSEA. As DNA, the CDR3 is TGCAGCGTCACAGGAGGGGGAGGGACAGATACGCAGTATTTT. It is translated as CSVTGGGGTDTQYF.